This T cell receptor (beta chain) derives from a study of radiotherapy plus CTLA-4 blockade in lung cancer. Points from the study as a whole: TCR clones originating in tumors grew in number in blood after radiotherapy plus ipilimumab.

As concerns this clone: The antigen remains undetermined. A junction boundary mismatches the germline segment, possibly from a read error.

Only in-frame clones appear in the TCRdb table, and some are missing; sequencing was by immunoSEQ multiplex PCR. The table records 85,000 to 90,000 clones, 70% to 90% of them present only once. This CDR3 has 14 residues. CDR1 MNHNS and CDR2 SASEGT come from the germline V gene. The TCR sequence derives from a human donor with non-small cell lung cancer that progressed on radiotherapy plus ipilimumab. The sample in question was peripheral blood, obtained from a patient treated with radiotherapy plus ipilimumab. The V and J genes are TRBV6-1 and TRBJ1-2, with 8 bases lining up with TRBD1. The CDR3 loop is CASSEDRGTYGYTF. The CDR3, as DNA: TGTGCCAGCAGCGAAGACAGGGGAACCTATGGCTACACCTTC.